The rows below give T cell receptor beta chains drawn from one sample of a study of blood T cell repertoires in COVID-19. Some clones are missing from TCRdb's copy, which holds only in-frame ones; the method was immunoSEQ multiplex PCR. In the table there are around 140,000 clones, more than 80% of which are singletons. The specimen sequenced was PBMCs or T cells enriched from blood (not recorded which). All receptors come from a man in his fifties who had recovered from COVID-19. Both conserved end residues are part of each CDR3. The D gene is left open where the match is weak. Clone size appears in some rows only: once, few, many, or a class for an expanded clone.

clone size: few
V gene: TRBV7-9
D gene: .
J gene: TRBJ2-4
CDR3 protein: CASSPISIVAKNIQYF
CDR3 DNA: TGTGCCAGCAGCCCAATTAGTATTGTAGCCAAAAACATTCAGTACTTC

clone size: few
V gene: TRBV7-2
D gene: .
J gene: TRBJ1-3
CDR3 protein: CASSFSPGSGNTIYF
CDR3 DNA: TGTGCCAGCAGCTTCTCTCCGGGGTCCGGAAACACCATATATTTT

clone size: .
V gene: TRBV28
D gene: .
J gene: TRBJ2-7
CDR3 protein: CASSRGILREQYF
CDR3 DNA: TGTGCCAGCAGCCGGGGAATCTTGCGGGAGCAGTACTTC

clone size: .
V gene: TRBV12-3/TRBV12-4
D gene: .
J gene: TRBJ1-6
CDR3 protein: CASSFGRESPLHF
CDR3 DNA: TGTGCCAGCAGTTTTGGACGGGAGTCACCCCTCCACTTT

clone size: .
V gene: TRBV13
D gene: .
J gene: TRBJ2-5
CDR3 protein: CASRLGPSLETQYF
CDR3 DNA: TGTGCCAGCAGACTAGGACCTAGCCTAGAGACCCAGTACTTC

clone size: .
V gene: TRBV5-4
D gene: .
J gene: TRBJ1-1
CDR3 protein: CASSGTANTEAFF
CDR3 DNA: TGTGCCAGCAGCGGAACAGCAAACACTGAAGCTTTCTTT

clone size: .
V gene: TRBV5-1
D gene: .
J gene: TRBJ1-1
CDR3 protein: CASSLGQRAEAFF
CDR3 DNA: TGCGCCAGCAGCCTCGGACAGAGAGCTGAAGCTTTCTTT

clone size: .
V gene: TRBV11-2
D gene: TRBD2
J gene: TRBJ2-7
CDR3 protein: CASSSTSGLADSYEQYF
CDR3 DNA: TGTGCCAGCAGCTCTACCTCCGGACTAGCGGATTCCTACGAGCAGTACTTC

clone size: .
V gene: TRBV19
D gene: .
J gene: TRBJ1-1
CDR3 protein: CASSIDRRQMNTEAFF
CDR3 DNA: TGTGCCAGTAGTATAGATCGGCGGCAGATGAACACTGAAGCTTTCTTT

clone size: .
V gene: TRBV7-2
D gene: .
J gene: TRBJ2-2
CDR3 protein: CASRLETGVTGELFF
CDR3 DNA: TGTGCCAGCAGGCTTGAGACAGGAGTAACCGGGGAGCTGTTTTTT

clone size: once
V gene: TRBV2
D gene: .
J gene: TRBJ1-6
CDR3 protein: CASSEAPGYNSPLHF
CDR3 DNA: TGTGCCAGCAGTGAAGCCCCAGGCTATAATTCACCCCTCCACTTT

clone size: once
V gene: TRBV19
D gene: .
J gene: TRBJ1-5
CDR3 protein: CASSIRRGNQPQHF
CDR3 DNA: TGTGCCAGTAGTATCCGTAGGGGGAACCAGCCCCAGCATTTT

clone size: .
V gene: TRBV7-3
D gene: .
J gene: TRBJ1-6
CDR3 protein: CASSLRGVGSPLHF
CDR3 DNA: TGTGCCAGCAGCCTACGGGGGGTTGGTTCACCCCTCCACTTT

clone size: .
V gene: TRBV10-1
D gene: TRBD2
J gene: TRBJ2-7
CDR3 protein: CASSESSGTSGSEQYF
CDR3 DNA: TGCGCCAGCAGTGAGTCTAGCGGGACTAGCGGAAGTGAGCAGTACTTC

clone size: .
V gene: TRBV7-2
D gene: TRBD2
J gene: TRBJ2-3
CDR3 protein: CASSSRGERGGFPDTQYF
CDR3 DNA: TGTGCCAGCAGCTCCCGTGGGGAGCGGGGGGGCTTTCCGGATACGCAGTATTTT

clone size: .
V gene: TRBV19
D gene: TRBD2
J gene: TRBJ2-7
CDR3 protein: CASSIGTGGQYF
CDR3 DNA: TGTGCCAGTAGTATAGGAACGGGAGGGCAGTACTTC

clone size: .
V gene: TRBV6-2/TRBV6-3
D gene: .
J gene: TRBJ2-5
CDR3 protein: CASSYSGVETQYF
CDR3 DNA: TGTGCCAGCAGTTACTCAGGGGTTGAGACCCAGTACTTC

clone size: .
V gene: TRBV4-3
D gene: TRBD1
J gene: TRBJ1-2
CDR3 protein: CASSQDRTGWGYGYTF
CDR3 DNA: TGCGCCAGCAGCCAAGATCGGACAGGCTGGGGCTATGGCTACACCTTC

clone size: .
V gene: TRBV11-1
D gene: .
J gene: TRBJ2-5
CDR3 protein: CASSLWGGGQETQYF
CDR3 DNA: TGTGCCAGCAGCCTCTGGGGGGGAGGACAGGAGACCCAGTACTTC

clone size: .
V gene: TRBV28
D gene: .
J gene: TRBJ1-2
CDR3 protein: CAGSRARGGQSYGYTF
CDR3 DNA: TGTGCCGGCTCGAGGGCCCGCGGCGGCCAGAGCTATGGCTACACCTTC

clone size: few
V gene: TRBV5-5
D gene: .
J gene: TRBJ1-3
CDR3 protein: CASSRTGTRQSSGNTIYF
CDR3 DNA: TGTGCCAGCAGCAGAACCGGGACAAGGCAGAGCTCTGGAAACACCATATATTTT

clone size: .
V gene: TRBV7-2
D gene: TRBD1
J gene: TRBJ1-2
CDR3 protein: CASSPRTGGKDYGYTF
CDR3 DNA: TGTGCCAGCAGCCCGAGGACAGGGGGAAAAGACTATGGCTACACCTTC

clone size: .
V gene: TRBV9
D gene: .
J gene: TRBJ1-1
CDR3 protein: CASKGGDSTEAFF
CDR3 DNA: TGTGCCAGCAAAGGAGGGGACTCAACTGAAGCTTTCTTT

clone size: .
V gene: TRBV18
D gene: .
J gene: TRBJ1-5
CDR3 protein: CASSSSSRDQPQHF
CDR3 DNA: TGTGCCAGCTCGTCTAGCAGCCGGGATCAGCCCCAGCATTTT

clone size: .
V gene: TRBV5-1
D gene: TRBD2
J gene: TRBJ2-3
CDR3 protein: CASSLGLAGGGGTDTQYF
CDR3 DNA: TGCGCCAGCAGCCTGGGACTAGCGGGAGGAGGTGGCACAGATACGCAGTATTTT